A single sample is the source of the 15 T cell receptor beta chains below, sequenced in a study of blood T cells in healthy people across ages. The authors ran a second PCR of about 7 to 11 cycles using a sample-barcoded 5' primer and a J-beta primer mix. One entry per CDR3 protein, called by TCRdb with MiXCR from the 5' RACE reads. The table includes 1.5 million to 1.9 million distinct CDR3 sequences, less than 45% detected once. Sequencing was carried out using blood. The source is a woman younger than 30 in good health.

CDR3 region: CSVGVVNLGEQFF. CDR3 nucleotides: TGCAGCGTTGGGGTGGTCAACTTAGGTGAGCAGTTCTTC. The chain is built from TRBV29-1 and TRBJ2-1; D gene uncertain. Germline CDR1 is SQVTM and CDR2 is ANQGSEA. Trimming took 4 bases from V and 9 from J, leaving 16 bases between them. The CDR3 runs 13 residues.

Worth noting for this clonotype: One junction end disagrees with the germline gene, perhaps due to a read error. The chain links TRBV24-1 to TRBJ2-1, with 11 bases matching TRBD2. Germline V lookup: CDR1 KGHDR, CDR2 SFDVKD. The CDR3 totals 17 residues. CDR3 residues: CAISDIVAGGTFWEQFF. CDR3 nucleotide sequence: TGTGCCATCAGTGATATAGTAGCGGGAGGGACCTTTTGGGAGCAGTTCTTC.

This chain uses TRBV28 with TRBJ1-3; no clear D gene. The CDR3 runs 16 residues. In germline, CDR1 is MDHEN, CDR2 SYDVKM. V lost 6 bases and J 0 bases, leaving 15 bases between the germline ends. CDR3 loop: CASSIGRQSSGNTIYF. In DNA, the CDR3 is TGTGCCAGCAGCATAGGTCGCCAGAGCTCTGGAAACACCATATATTTT.

This clonotype was detected a few times. The genes are TRBV4-2 and TRBJ2-7; the D gene could be TRBD1 or TRBD2 (5 bases each). The CDR3 runs 16 residues. Germline V lookup: CDR1 LGHNA, CDR2 YNFKEQ. The V end was cut by 0 bases, the J end by 4 bases, with 16 bases between. DNA of the CDR3: TGTGCCAGCAGCCAAGAGGTTGGGGACCTGGGATACGAGCAGTACTTC. It translates to CASSQEVGDLGYEQYF.

This chain connects TRBV12-3 or TRBV12-4 to TRBJ2-1; 7 nucleotides align to TRBD2. CDR3 length: 13 amino acids. With V trimmed by 7 bases and J by 8 bases, 8 bases remained unmatched. Here the CDR3 reads CASTLGGLDEQFF. In DNA form, the CDR3 reads TGTGCCAGCACCCTGGGGGGGTTGGATGAGCAGTTCTTC.

The J gene is TRBJ2-5, the V gene TRBV7-9, with D tentatively TRBD1 or TRBD2 (5 bases each). Germline V lookup: CDR1 SEHNR, CDR2 FQNEAQ (reference sequence). The length of the CDR3 is 17 residues. Trimming cost V 4 bases and J 2 bases, with 20 bases left between them. CDR3 loop: CASSSGTESTHQETQYF. The DNA for the CDR3 is TGTGCCAGCAGCTCCGGGACGGAGTCTACGCATCAAGAGACCCAGTACTTC.

This clonotype has more than one count but fewer than ten. This chain uses TRBV6-2 or TRBV6-3 with TRBJ1-1, with 11 bases aligning to TRBD1. V lost 0 bases, J lost 4 bases, and 1 base stayed unmatched. The CDR3 loop spans 15 amino acids. Germline lookup yields CDR1 MNHEY and CDR2 SVGEGT. The CDR3 region is CASSYSGTGGTEAFF. CDR3 nucleotide sequence: TGTGCCAGCAGTTACTCTGGGACAGGGGGCACTGAAGCTTTCTTT.

J is TRBJ2-5 and V is TRBV2; D ambiguous. This CDR3 contains 13 residues. In germline, CDR1 is SNHLY, CDR2 FYNNEI. The germline V and J ends were trimmed by 4 bases and 5 bases, with 11 bases remaining between them. The CDR3 protein is CASSGDWGETQYF. The CDR3 DNA follows: TGTGCCAGCAGTGGAGACTGGGGTGAGACCCAGTACTTC.

This clonotype was picked up a small number of times. The chain combines TRBV12-3 or TRBV12-4 with TRBJ1-2, with 7 bases matching TRBD1. Unmatched junction bases numbered 10, after V lost 5 bases and J lost 4 bases. This CDR3 contains 15 residues. The CDR3 spells CASSHPGQHLYGYTF. In DNA form, the CDR3 reads TGTGCCAGCAGTCATCCGGGACAGCACCTCTATGGCTACACCTTC.

The J gene is TRBJ1-1, the V gene TRBV9, with D perhaps matching TRBD1 (5 bases). The V end lost 0 bases, the J end lost 2 bases, and 14 bases lay between the germline ends. Looked up from germline, CDR1 is SGDLS and CDR2 is YYNGEE. CDR3 length: 16 amino acids. The CDR3 here is CASSVAHDRPNTEAFF. CDR3 coding DNA: TGTGCCAGCAGCGTAGCACACGACAGACCTAACACTGAAGCTTTCTTT.

This clonotype was seen only a few times. The rearrangement joins TRBV30 to TRBJ2-5; no reliable D call. CDR3 length equals 11 residues. Germline loops: CDR1 GTSNPN, CDR2 SVGIG (reference sequence). The V end lost 4 bases, the J end lost 6 bases, and 9 bases lay between the germline ends. In DNA, the CDR3 is TGTGCCTGGATGGTCCTACAGACCCAGTACTTC. This encodes CAWMVLQTQYF.

The V gene is TRBV7-9, the J gene TRBJ2-1; D is perhaps TRBD1 or TRBD2 (6 bases each). Trimming stripped 5 bases from V and 12 bases from J, with 20 bases between. The germline gives CDR1 SEHNR, CDR2 FQNEAQ (reference sequence). This CDR3 is built from 14 residues. The CDR3 spells CASSAGDWQEGQFF. In DNA, the CDR3 is TGTGCCAGCAGCGCAGGGGACTGGCAGGAGGGGCAGTTCTTC. The full variable domain, its missing parts supplied by reference TRBV7-9 and TRBJ2-1, is DTGVSQNPRHKITKRGQNVTFRCDPISEHNRLYWYRQTLGQGPEFLTYFQNEAQLEKSRLLSDRFSAERPKGSFSTLEIQRTEQGDSAMYLCASSAGDWQEGQFFGPGTRLTVL.

The V and J genes are TRBV12-3 or TRBV12-4 and TRBJ2-1; TRBD1 is a possible D gene (5 bases). V was cut by 3 bases and J by 7 bases, with 16 bases left in between. This CDR3 comprises 15 residues. The CDR3 bases are TGTGCCAGCAGTTTTATCGGCCAGGGTAATAATGAGCAGTTCTTC. Its protein product is CASSFIGQGNNEQFF.

The gene calls are TRBV20-1 and TRBJ2-3; D may match TRBD1 or TRBD2 (5 bases each). The germline V and J ends were trimmed by 3 bases and 4 bases, with 20 bases remaining between them. From germline, CDR1 is DFQATT and CDR2 SNEGSKA (reference sequence). The CDR3 is made up of 16 amino acids. This chain's CDR3 is CSARAADPTGPDTQYF. As DNA, the CDR3 is TGCAGTGCTAGGGCAGCGGACCCCACGGGGCCAGATACGCAGTATTTT.

This sequence joins TRBV10-2 and TRBJ2-3; D is unresolved. Germline V gene data show CDR1 as WSHSY and CDR2 as SAAADI. The V gene lost 6 bases and the J gene lost 2 bases, with 15 bases spanning the gap. The CDR3 covers 15 residues. In nucleotides, the CDR3 is TGCGCCAGCAGGATCTCAACATCCCCCACAGATACGCAGTATTTT. This sequence encodes CASRISTSPTDTQYF.